A selection of T cell receptor beta chains follows, all from one sample in a study of blood T cell repertoires in COVID-19. The data were produced by immunoSEQ multiplex PCR, yet TCRdb's version contains in-frame clones alone and is incomplete. This sample has roughly 81,000 clones, with approximately 86% found just once. Sequencing was carried out using peripheral blood. These receptors originate from a woman at least 80 years old with COVID-19, enrolled during active disease. The conserved cysteine and the conserved F or W are not part of the CDR3 here. Fields, in order: V gene, J gene, CDR3 protein.

>TRBV6-5|TRBJ1-3
ASAQGPSSGNTIY
>TRBV5-1|TRBJ2-5
ASSRVGGSYQETQY
>TRBV5-4|TRBJ2-1
ASSTGLGSYNEQF
>TRBV5-1|TRBJ2-1
ASSLGGVGSSYNEQF
>TRBV2|TRBJ2-7
ASSGDRRTSYEQY
>TRBV30|TRBJ2-3
AWEGSSGRTDTQY
>TRBV3-1/TRBV3-2|TRBJ2-4
ASSQLGRAANIQY
>TRBV27|TRBJ2-7
ASTQRENYEQY
>TRBV5-1|TRBJ1-6
ASRSGTGVIENSPLH
>TRBV2|TRBJ1-1
ASTEGWSTEAF
>TRBV2|TRBJ1-5
ASSPRTEIEYSNQPQH
>TRBV10-3|TRBJ2-6
AIRLTGEDNVLT
>TRBV18|TRBJ2-1
ASSSFVNEQF
>TRBV5-1|TRBJ2-3
ASSFPRAGSTDTQY
>TRBV27|TRBJ1-5
ASSSNRYSNQPQH
>TRBV27|TRBJ2-1
ASSLERGVSQF
>TRBV7-2|TRBJ2-7
ASSPEPGHTTEQY
>TRBV5-4|TRBJ2-2
ASSLTSGRGTGELF
>TRBV28|TRBJ2-3
ATLLAGGLGTDTQY
>TRBV29-1|TRBJ2-5
SVDRGQGAETQY
>TRBV18|TRBJ2-6
ASSPPGGARSGANVLT
>TRBV3-1/TRBV3-2|TRBJ1-5
ASSQDAGTGRNQPQH
>TRBV7-3|TRBJ2-2
ASSRGQNTGELF
>TRBV5-4|TRBJ1-1
ASSLANTEAF